The 21 T cell receptor beta chains in this list originate from one sample, sequenced in a study of TIL therapy for anti-PD-1-resistant metastatic lung cancer. Time point denoted: pre-treatment sample, taken before nivolumab and TIL therapy. Most excised metastases sampled were pleural nodules or supraclavicular lymph nodes. This was the immunoSEQ v3 assay. TCRdb's table, derived via immunoSEQ multiplex PCR, lists solely in-frame clones and lacks some. The data show approximately 97,000 clones, about three fifths seen once. The material sequenced was tumor tissue, taken at baseline. The receptors originated from a person aged 25 to 79 with non-small cell lung cancer.

The rearrangement joins TRBV24-1 to TRBJ2-5, with D unclear. The germline V gene has CDR1 KGHDR and CDR2 SFDVKD. The CDR3 has 11 amino acids. V was shortened by 6 bases and J by 2 bases, with 3 bases between the two germline ends. As DNA, the CDR3 is TGTGCCACCAGTCAACAAGAGACCCAGTACTTC. As protein: CATSQQETQYF.

This sequence joins TRBV11-3 and TRBJ2-1, with TRBD1 identical over 8 bases. CDR1 SGHNT and CDR2 YENEEA come from the germline V gene. There are 14 residues in the CDR3. Germline trimming cut 5 bases from V and 9 bases from J; bases unmatched to any gene: 9. The CDR3 spells CASSPWQGATEQFF. As DNA, the CDR3 is TGTGCCAGCAGCCCATGGCAGGGGGCGACTGAGCAGTTCTTC.

This chain uses TRBV12-1 with TRBJ2-7; the table assigns TRBD2, which was not confirmed against the DNA. TRBV12-1 is termed a pseudogene. This CDR3 is built from 16 residues. The DNA for the CDR3 is TGTGCCAGCAGCTTTGCATCGGGGGAACTAACCTACGAGCAGTACTTC. Its protein product is CASSFASGELTYEQYF.

The chain has TRBV5-1 and TRBJ2-7, with no clear D. The CDR3 is made up of 15 amino acids. The germline V and J ends were trimmed by 5 bases and 3 bases, with 18 bases remaining between them. CDR1 and CDR2 (germline): SGHRS, YFSETQ. CDR3 nucleotides: TGCGCCAGCAGTCGTGAGGTTGACAAGTTCTACGAGCAGTACTTC. Translation: CASSREVDKFYEQYF.

The rearrangement links TRBV12-3 or TRBV12-4 to TRBJ1-1; TRBD1 might be the D (5 bases). Trimming cost V 6 bases and J 7 bases, with 9 bases left between them. The CDR3 runs to 11 residues. CDR3: CASRQGLEAFF. Here the CDR3 DNA reads TGTGCCAGCAGGCAGGGACTTGAAGCTTTCTTT.

The chain combines TRBV19 with TRBJ2-6, with D tentatively TRBD2 (6 bases). CDR1 is LNHDA, CDR2 SQIVND, per germline (reference sequence). There are 16 residues in the CDR3. The ends were cut back, 6 bases at V and 4 bases at J, with 16 bases in the middle. CDR3: CASRGTGTAGANVLTF. CDR3 coding DNA: TGTGCCAGTAGGGGAACTGGGACTGCCGGGGCCAACGTCCTGACTTTC.

This clone occurred a few times. CDR3 amino acids: CASSSGVRTDTGNTIYF. CDR3 DNA sequence: TGTGCCAGCAGCTCCGGGGTCCGGACAGATACTGGAAACACCATATATTTT. The chain uses TRBV7-7 and TRBJ1-3; D possibly corresponds to TRBD1 (6 bases). Germline V gene data show CDR1 as SSHAT and CDR2 as FNYEAQ (reference sequence). V was shortened by 4 bases and J by 2 bases, with 18 bases between the two germline ends. This CDR3 contains 17 residues.

This clone was picked up a small number of times. The DNA for the CDR3 is TGTGCCAGCAGTGACCCAATTCCCAAGCTCGCCGGTAGCCAAGAGACCCAGTACTTC. This encodes CASSDPIPKLAGSQETQYF. The gene calls are TRBV6-4 and TRBJ2-5; D not certain. This CDR3 contains 19 residues. CDR1 and CDR2 (germline): MRHNA, SNTAGT. Between the trimmed V and J ends, which lost 2 bases and 1 base, there was a span of 23 bases.

This clone was seen at least ten times. The gene calls are TRBV10-3 and TRBJ1-2; D possibly corresponds to TRBD1 (5 bases). Germline loops: CDR1 ENHRY, CDR2 SYGVKD. This CDR3 contains 12 residues. Trimming removed 7 bases at V and 3 bases at J, with 9 bases between. The CDR3 DNA reads as TGTGCCATCAATCCGGGGGACTATGGCTACACCTTC. This codes for CAINPGDYGYTF.

The chain links TRBV13 to TRBJ2-7; 13 bases are shared with TRBD2. The CDR3 sequence is 16 residues long. Germline V gene lookup returns CDR1 PRHDT and CDR2 FYEKMQ (reference sequence). V gave up 5 bases and J gave up 3 bases; unmatched junction bases: 7. For the CDR3, the DNA is TGTGCCAGCAGCCGAACTAGCGGGAGGGCCTTCTACGAGCAGTACTTC. Translated, it gives CASSRTSGRAFYEQYF.

The gene calls are TRBV27 and TRBJ2-1; 9 bases are a match to TRBD1. CDR1 is MNHEY and CDR2 is SMNVEV in the germline V gene (reference sequence). V gave up 3 bases and J gave up 10 bases; unmatched junction bases: 10. The CDR3 is made up of 15 amino acids. Here the CDR3 DNA reads TGTGCCAGCAGTTTCCCGGGACAGGGCCCCAGGGAGCAGTTCTTC. Protein product: CASSFPGQGPREQFF.

The chain couples TRBV5-1 to TRBJ1-1, with D possibly TRBD1 on 5 matching bases. CDR3 length: 15 residues. V shed 0 bases and J shed 1 base, with 10 bases lying between them. The germline V gene has CDR1 SGHRS and CDR2 YFSETQ. This CDR3 reads CASSLAGTGNTEAFF. The CDR3 DNA reads TGCGCCAGCAGCTTGGCTGGCACAGGGAACACTGAAGCTTTCTTT.

This chain links TRBV28 with TRBJ2-7; 8 positions match TRBD1. The CDR3 contains 15 residues. Losses at the gene ends were 4 bases for V and 3 bases for J; bases not matched to a gene: 8. The germline CDR1 and CDR2 sequences are MDHEN and SYDVKM. In DNA form, the CDR3 reads TGTGCCAGCAGTTCTGCCGGGACAGGACTCTACGAGCAGTACTTC. The encoded protein is CASSSAGTGLYEQYF.

The chain joins TRBV7-6 to TRBJ2-5, with 12 bases matching TRBD2. CDR3 length: 15 amino acids. From germline, CDR1 is SGHVS and CDR2 FNYEAQ. J gave up 2 bases and V 6 bases, and 4 bases lay outside the gene matches. CDR3 DNA: TGTGCCAGCAGTTATACTAGCGGGAGGCAAGAGACCCAGTACTTC. Translating gives CASSYTSGRQETQYF. The full variable domain, rest sourced from reference TRBV7-6 and TRBJ2-5, is GAGVSQSPRYKVTKRGQDVALRCDPISGHVSLYWYRQALGQGPEFLTYFNYEAQQDKSGLPNDRFSAERPEGSISTLTIQRTEQRDSAMYRCASSYTSGRQETQYFGPGTRLLVL.

J is TRBJ2-1 and V is TRBV28; the match to TRBD1 covers 10 bases. In germline, CDR1 is MDHEN, CDR2 SYDVKM. V dropped 5 bases and J dropped 4; count of bases not matched to a gene: 5. The CDR3 contains 15 residues. The CDR3 is CASSLDRGRYNEQFF. The CDR3 nucleotides read TGTGCCAGCAGTCTTGACAGGGGGCGGTACAATGAGCAGTTCTTC. The entire variable domain, with the rest obtained from reference TRBV28 and TRBJ2-1, is as follows: DVKVTQSSRYLVKRTGEKVFLECVQDMDHENMFWYRQDPGLGLRLIYFSYDVKMKEKGDIPEGYSVSREKKERFSLILESASTNQTSMYLCASSLDRGRYNEQFFGPGTRLTVL.

This clone was counted between two and nine times. The chain employs TRBV9 and TRBJ1-4; 7 positions match TRBD1. The junction had 7 bases not matched to a gene; V was cut back by 4 bases and J by 4 bases. CDR1 is SGDLS and CDR2 is YYNGEE in the germline V gene. The CDR3 has 15 residues. CDR3 amino acids: CASSKLDRLNEKLFF. The CDR3 DNA reads as TGTGCCAGCAGCAAACTGGACAGGCTTAATGAAAAACTGTTTTTT.

V usage is TRBV14 and J usage is TRBJ1-4; D gene uncertain. Between the trimmed V and J ends, which lost 3 bases and 0 bases, there was a span of 5 bases. CDR3 length: 14 residues. Germline V lookup: CDR1 SGHDN, CDR2 FVKESK. This CDR3 is CASSHSATNEKLFF. The CDR3 region has the DNA TGTGCCAGCAGCCACAGTGCAACTAATGAAAAACTGTTTTTT.

The rearrangement uses TRBV9 and TRBJ2-3, with TRBD1 identical over 7 bases. Germline CDR1 and CDR2: SGDLS and YYNGEE. V trimming: 1 base; J trimming: 4 bases; junction bases outside the gene matches: 3. CDR3 length equals 14 residues. The DNA of the CDR3 is TGTGCCAGCAGCGTACCCGACAGGGCAGATACGCAGTATTTT. It codes for CASSVPDRADTQYF.

This clone was counted a few times. The chain joins TRBV6-5 to TRBJ2-7, with D perhaps TRBD2 (7 bases). CDR1 is MNHEY and CDR2 is SVGAGI in the germline V gene. The V end lost 6 bases, the J end lost 3 bases, and 15 bases lay between the germline ends. This CDR3 region has 14 residues. The CDR3 loop is CASSRGRGIYEQYF. The CDR3 DNA sequence: TGTGCCAGCAGCCGTGGGAGGGGGATCTACGAGCAGTACTTC.

The rearrangement joins TRBV5-1 to TRBJ1-6; no clear D gene. V gave up 0 bases and J gave up 6 bases, with 13 bases separating them. Germline V gene data show CDR1 as SGHRS and CDR2 as YFSETQ. There are 16 residues in the CDR3. The CDR3 nucleotides are TGCGCCAGCAGCTTGGTACGGGTCGAGGGTAATTCACCCCTCCACTTT. Amino acid sequence: CASSLVRVEGNSPLHF.

The V and J genes are TRBV28 and TRBJ1-1; 9 bases align to TRBD1. The ends lost 6 bases at V and 11 bases at J; junction bases unmatched: 10. Germline V lookup: CDR1 MDHEN, CDR2 SYDVKM. This CDR3 region has 13 residues. CDR3 in DNA: TGTGCCAGCAGCTCACAGGGGGCAATTCGTGCTTTCTTT. Protein sequence: CASSSQGAIRAFF.